This T cell receptor (beta chain) derives from a study of shared clonotypes between healthy human individuals. Germline CDR1 reads LGHNA; CDR2 reads YSLEER. Between the trimmed V and J ends, which lost 0 bases and 1 base, there was a span of 6 bases. The CDR3 has 15 amino acids. In regard to this clone: As yet, its antigen is unknown.

This table comes from immunoSEQ multiplex PCR, and its TCRdb copy is limited to in-frame clones, with some not included. Here the sample spans around 700,000 clones, 92% being singletons. CD45RO-negative CD8 cells positively selected for CCR7 made up the naive population, which excluded terminally differentiated effector memory CD45RA+ cells. Overall study results and limits: Naive CD4 clonotypes overlapped across a handful of donors at approximately 5%.

The chain carries TRBV4-3 and TRBJ2-2; no firm D call. The sequence was collected from a man aged 25-45 years in good health. The sequencing sample was made of naive CD8+ T cells sorted from blood. CDR3 DNA: TGCGCCAGCAGCCAAGATAGTAAGAACACCGGGGAGCTGTTTTTT. Translation: CASSQDSKNTGELFF.